One and the same sample provided the 30 T cell receptor beta chains below, sequenced in a study of memory CD4+ T cells and cytomegalovirus serostatus (dated by TCRdb to about 2019). A FACSAria II was used to sort memory CD4+ T cells, defined as single viable CD3+CD4+CD8-CD45RO+ cells. Preparation of the library involved the immunoSEQ multiplex PCR assay. In TCRdb, the immuneACCESS table is reduced to in-frame sequences with V and J assigned. These tables do not hold every clone; where another copy was compared, an unresolved V gene accounts for under half, and the others remain unexplained. This sample has tens of thousands of clones in its table, and around 78% of those were observed once. Of the sample, less than 0.6% is held by the ten largest clones. Sequenced input: memory CD4+ T cells from blood. These TCRs come from an adult in good health and CMV-seronegative.

J is TRBJ2-7 and V is TRBV18, with unresolved D. Trimming removed 3 bases from V and 6 bases from J, with 12 bases in between. There are 13 residues in the CDR3. CDR1 is KGHSH, CDR2 LQKENI, per germline. The CDR3 region is CASSPNLDGEQYF. CDR3 DNA: TGTGCCAGCTCACCTAACTTGGACGGCGAGCAGTACTTC.

This clone has more than one count but fewer than ten. The chain links TRBV18 to TRBJ2-7, with D perhaps TRBD1 or TRBD2 (5 bases each). Deletions cut 4 bases from V and 3 bases from J, with 16 bases between. The CDR3 is 15 amino acids. Germline V gene sequence: CDR1 KGHSH, CDR2 LQKENI. CDR3 sequence: CASSRTGTGDYEQYF. DNA for the CDR3: TGTGCCAGCTCACGAACCGGGACCGGAGACTACGAGCAGTACTTC.

This chain uses TRBV10-2 with TRBJ2-7, with D possibly being TRBD1 or TRBD2 (5 bases each). This CDR3 spans 13 amino acids. V shed 7 bases and J shed 6 bases, with 16 bases lying between them. The germline V gene has CDR1 WSHSY and CDR2 SAAADI. This CDR3 reads CASNDLGTGEQYF. The CDR3 bases are TGCGCCAGCAACGACCTGGGGACGGGCGAGCAGTACTTC.

This chain uses TRBV7-8 with TRBJ1-1, with 7 positions matching TRBD1. Germline loops: CDR1 SGHVS, CDR2 FQNEAQ. The CDR3 length is 13 residues. The J segment lost 7 bases and the V segment lost 0 bases, leaving 2 bases of the junction unmatched. CDR3 amino acids: CASSLAGTDEAFF. CDR3 DNA: TGTGCCAGCAGCTTAGCAGGGACAGATGAAGCTTTCTTT.

The chain carries TRBV27 and TRBJ1-2; a possible D gene is TRBD1 (6 bases). Germline CDR1 and CDR2: MNHEY and SMNVEV (reference sequence). The CDR3 has 15 amino acids. V was pared by 8 bases and J by 3 bases, with 19 bases between. CDR3 bases: TGTGCCAGCTATTCTACAGGGAAGAGTCACTATGGCTACACCTTC. Protein sequence: CASYSTGKSHYGYTF.

This chain connects TRBV5-6 to TRBJ2-7; 11 bases align to TRBD1. Losses at the gene ends were 5 bases for V and 6 bases for J; bases not matched to a gene: 13. Germline V gene sequence: CDR1 SGHDT, CDR2 YYEEEE. This CDR3 comprises 16 residues. CDR3 protein: CASSYRRTGGRGEQYF. CDR3 in DNA: TGTGCCAGCAGTTACAGGAGGACAGGGGGCCGGGGCGAGCAGTACTTC.

The chain has TRBV29-1 and TRBJ2-6; D remains ambiguous. The CDR3 extends over 13 amino acids. Germline lookup yields CDR1 SQVTM and CDR2 ANQGSEA. Trimming removed 3 bases from V and 4 bases from J, with 7 bases in between. The CDR3 sequence: CSVDPGGANVLTF. CDR3 bases: TGCAGCGTTGACCCCGGGGGGGCCAACGTCCTGACTTTC.

The V call is TRBV6-1, the J call TRBJ2-6, with D perhaps given as TRBD1 or TRBD2 (5 bases each). CDR1 is MNHNS and CDR2 is SASEGT in the germline V gene. The CDR3 runs 15 residues. V shed 8 bases and J shed 1 base, with 12 bases lying between them. The CDR3 sequence: CASLRGPSGANVLTF. As DNA, the CDR3 is TGTGCCAGCCTCCGGGGACCTTCTGGGGCCAACGTCCTGACTTTC.

V gene TRBV7-2 combines with J gene TRBJ2-2, with D maybe TRBD2 (5 bases). V lost 3 bases, J lost 6 bases, and 14 bases lay in between. Germline assignment: CDR1 SGHTA and CDR2 FQGNSA. The CDR3 has 15 amino acids. The CDR3 DNA follows: TGTGCCAGCAGCTTGGAGGTTGGAGGCCCCGGGGAGCTGTTTTTT. Protein sequence: CASSLEVGGPGELFF.

This CDR3 reads CASSSSRTVSGANVLTF. In nucleotides, the CDR3 is TGTGCCAGTAGTAGTTCGCGGACAGTCTCTGGGGCCAACGTCCTGACTTTC. This chain connects TRBV19 to TRBJ2-6; possibly TRBD1 for D (6 bases). The CDR3 totals 17 residues. CDR1 and CDR2 (germline): LNHDA, SQIVND (reference sequence). V lost 4 bases to trimming and J lost 0 bases, with 13 bases between them.

The chain recombines TRBV5-1 with TRBJ1-1; TRBD1 aligns across 7 bases. V lost 6 bases, J lost 4 bases, and 9 bases stayed unmatched. Per the germline V gene, CDR1 is SGHRS and CDR2 is YFSETQ. This CDR3 is 14 amino acids long. CDR3 DNA sequence: TGCGCCAGCACCTGGGGACAGCCGTCCACTGAAGCTTTCTTT. Amino acid sequence: CASTWGQPSTEAFF.

CDR3 nucleotides: TGTGCCAGTAGTATTAACTCGGGGACAAGAGGCGGGGAGCTGTTTTTT. Translating gives CASSINSGTRGGELFF. The chain has TRBV19 and TRBJ2-2; D possibly corresponds to TRBD1 (6 bases). The CDR3 loop spans 16 amino acids. V was trimmed by 3 bases and J by 7 bases, leaving 18 bases between them. Germline V lookup: CDR1 LNHDA, CDR2 SQIVND (reference sequence). Using reference TRBV19 and TRBJ2-2 for the parts outside the CDR3, the full variable domain is DGGITQSPKYLFRKEGQNVTLSCEQNLNHDAMYWYRQDPGQGLRLIYYSQIVNDFQKGDIAEGYSVSREKKESFPLTVTSAQKNPTAFYLCASSINSGTRGGELFFGEGSRLTVL.

In this sample, this clone turned up a few times. The DNA for the CDR3 is TGTGCCATCAGTTCCTTCGTAGCGGGGGGCAAGGTTAATACGCAGTATTTT. This codes for CAISSFVAGGKVNTQYF. The V call is TRBV10-3, the J call TRBJ2-3; 10 bases align to TRBD2. Looked up from germline, CDR1 is ENHRY and CDR2 is SYGVKD. V gave up 5 bases and J gave up 7 bases; unmatched junction bases: 15. The CDR3 totals 17 residues.

The CDR3 sequence is CASRVRDSYYEQYF. DNA of the CDR3: TGTGCCAGCAGGGTCCGGGACAGTTACTACGAGCAGTACTTC. The genes are TRBV6-1 and TRBJ2-7; 7 bases are shared with TRBD1. CDR3 length equals 14 residues. The germline V gene encodes CDR1 MNHNS and CDR2 SASEGT. The J segment lost 3 bases and the V segment lost 6 bases, leaving 8 bases of the junction unmatched.

V and J are TRBV5-5 and TRBJ2-7, with D possibly TRBD1 on 6 matching bases. The CDR3 totals 13 residues. Germline V gene sequence: CDR1 SGHKS, CDR2 YYEKEE (reference sequence). V dropped 4 bases and J dropped 3 bases, with 11 bases sitting between them. In nucleotides, the CDR3 is TGTGCCAGCAGCGAGGACAGCTTCTACGAGCAGTACTTC. It specifies CASSEDSFYEQYF.

The J gene is TRBJ1-5, the V gene TRBV6-1; D uncertain. The germline V gene encodes CDR1 MNHNS and CDR2 SASEGT. The length of the CDR3 is 13 residues. Trimming removed 3 bases at V and 5 bases at J, with 8 bases between. The CDR3 region has the DNA TGTGCCAGCAGTGATAACTGGGATCAGCCCCAGCATTTT. Encoded protein: CASSDNWDQPQHF.

The rearrangement joins TRBV5-1 to TRBJ2-5; the match to TRBD2 covers 12 bases. This CDR3 is built from 17 residues. J lost 0 bases, V lost 0 bases, and 3 bases had no gene match. Germline V gene sequence: CDR1 SGHRS, CDR2 YFSETQ. CDR3 bases: TGCGCCAGCAGCTTGGGACTAGCGGGGGCGTACCAAGAGACCCAGTACTTC. This sequence encodes CASSLGLAGAYQETQYF.

The chain uses TRBV25-1 and TRBJ1-3, with D tentatively TRBD1 (5 bases). Looked up from germline, CDR1 is MGHDK and CDR2 is SYGVNS. V lost 7 bases and J 4 bases, leaving 8 bases between the germline ends. The length of the CDR3 is 12 residues. The CDR3 here is CASKGLGNTIYF. CDR3 DNA sequence: TGTGCCAGCAAGGGGTTAGGAAACACCATATATTTT.

The rearrangement joins TRBV6-5 to TRBJ1-6; weak D call: TRBD1 (6 bases). V was cut by 4 bases and J by 7 bases, with 11 bases left in between. The CDR3 runs 14 residues. CDR1 is MNHEY, CDR2 SVGAGI, per germline. CDR3 DNA: TGTGCCAGCAGTTCCTACGGACAGAATTCACCCCTCCACTTT. Its translation is CASSSYGQNSPLHF.

The chain uses TRBV5-1 and TRBJ2-5, with D perhaps TRBD2 (6 bases). V was cut by 5 bases and J by 5 bases, with 16 bases left in between. CDR1 SGHRS and CDR2 YFSETQ come from the germline V gene. This CDR3 region has 14 residues. The chain's CDR3 is CASSSGGGQETQYF. CDR3 DNA sequence: TGCGCCAGCAGTAGCGGTGGGGGTCAGGAGACCCAGTACTTC.

A few counts support this clone. The chain recombines TRBV6-1 with TRBJ1-1; the D gene is possibly TRBD1 (5 bases). Germline values: CDR1 MNHNS, CDR2 SASEGT. The CDR3 sequence is 11 residues long. Trimming pared 1 base from V and 11 bases from J, leaving 8 bases between. The CDR3 is CASSEEGSAFF. The CDR3 DNA sequence: TGTGCCAGCAGTGAAGAGGGGAGCGCTTTCTTT.

The chain recombines TRBV7-2 with TRBJ2-3; perhaps TRBD2 as D (5 bases). Germline CDR1 is SGHTA and CDR2 is FQGNSA. With 6 bases removed from V and 3 bases from J, the gap between germline ends came to 10 bases. CDR3 length equals 13 residues. The CDR3 DNA sequence: TGTGCCAGCAGACCGGGCGGGACAGATACGCAGTATTTT. Amino acid sequence: CASRPGGTDTQYF.

The rearrangement links TRBV18 to TRBJ1-3; a possible D gene is TRBD1 (6 bases). V was trimmed by 0 bases and J by 2 bases, leaving 8 bases between them. CDR1 is KGHSH, CDR2 LQKENI, per germline. This CDR3 contains 15 residues. CDR3 DNA: TGTGCCAGCTCACCACCAGGGGGAACTGGAAACACCATATATTTT. It is translated as CASSPPGGTGNTIYF.

This clone was found once. The V gene is TRBV6-5, the J gene TRBJ1-4, with D unresolved. V lost 5 bases to trimming and J lost 6 bases, with 16 bases between them. This CDR3 has 15 amino acids. The germline CDR1 and CDR2 sequences are MNHEY and SVGAGI. The CDR3 spells CASSGDGESHEKLFF. For the CDR3, the DNA is TGTGCCAGCAGTGGAGACGGGGAATCCCATGAAAAACTGTTTTTT.

The CDR3 sequence is CAWERGRVDYGYTF. The CDR3 DNA follows: TGTGCCTGGGAGAGGGGGCGGGTTGACTATGGCTACACCTTC. The rearrangement links TRBV30 to TRBJ1-2; 7 bases agree with TRBD1. Per germline, CDR1 GTSNPN and CDR2 SVGIG (reference sequence). The CDR3 loop spans 14 amino acids. V was clipped by 5 bases and J by 3 bases; unmatched bases: 9.

The CDR3 region is CASRMGGGYGYTF. CDR3 nucleotide sequence: TGTGCCAGCAGGATGGGCGGAGGGTATGGCTACACCTTC. The chain couples TRBV6-1 to TRBJ1-2, with no clear D. Germline V gene lookup returns CDR1 MNHNS and CDR2 SASEGT. V was trimmed by 6 bases and J by 5 bases, leaving 13 bases between them. The CDR3 length is 13 residues.

J is TRBJ1-4 and V is TRBV29-1, with TRBD1 matching 11 bases. Germline trimming cut 5 bases from V and 4 bases from J; bases unmatched to any gene: 3. Germline CDR1 is SQVTM and CDR2 is ANQGSEA. The CDR3 has 14 residues. The CDR3 here is CSVSGTGGNEKLFF. As DNA, the CDR3 is TGCAGCGTTTCCGGGACAGGGGGTAATGAAAAACTGTTTTTT.

The chain couples TRBV5-5 to TRBJ1-2; 7 bases agree with TRBD1. Germline V gene data show CDR1 as SGHKS and CDR2 as YYEKEE (reference sequence). CDR3 length equals 15 residues. V shed 4 bases and J 5 bases; nucleotides not matched to a gene: 11. CDR3 in DNA: TGTGCCAGCAGCGTTACGACAGGGCCATTATATGGCTACACCTTC. Protein product: CASSVTTGPLYGYTF.

In its sample, this clone was seen a few times. This CDR3 is CASSYRRGGYEQYF. CDR3 in DNA: TGTGCCAGCAGTTACCGCAGGGGAGGATACGAGCAGTACTTC. The rearrangement links TRBV6-5 to TRBJ2-7; D may be TRBD1 or TRBD2 (6 bases each). The CDR3 is 14 amino acids. Germline lookup yields CDR1 MNHEY and CDR2 SVGAGI. The V end was cut by 2 bases, the J end by 4 bases, with 12 bases between.

The V call is TRBV19, the J call TRBJ1-1; D is unclear. The CDR3 runs 12 residues. Trimming left V 9 bases short and J 3 bases short, with 11 bases between. Germline-derived CDR1 and CDR2 are LNHDA and SQIVND (reference sequence). The CDR3 coding sequence is TGTGCCAGCGGGAGGACGGACACTGAAGCTTTCTTT. This sequence encodes CASGRTDTEAFF.